These T cell receptor beta chains were read from a single sample in a study of shared clonotypes between healthy human individuals. Libraries were prepared by immunoSEQ multiplex PCR; TCRdb keeps only in-frame clonotypes and omits some of them. The table lists 2 million or so clones, approximately 95% of them singletons. Sequencing was done on a sample of naive CD8+ T cells sorted from blood. The receptors stem from a young man in good health. The CDR3 runs from the conserved cysteine through the conserved F or W. A D gene is named only where the DNA matches it firmly. Clone size appears in some rows only: once, few, many, or a class for an expanded clone.

size	V	J	D	length	CDR3	DNA
-	TRBV9	TRBJ2-2	TRBD2	18	CASSAPATSGKNTGELFF	TGTGCCAGCAGTGCCCCGGCGACTAGCGGGAAGAACACCGGGGAGCTGTTTTTT
-	TRBV7-9	TRBJ2-7	TRBD2	15	CASSRGTSGSLEQYF	TGTGCCAGCAGCCGCGGGACTAGCGGGAGTCTCGAGCAGTACTTC
-	TRBV27	TRBJ2-7	-	12	CASSSQDYEQYF	TGTGCCAGCAGTTCACAGGACTACGAGCAGTACTTC
once	TRBV27	TRBJ1-2	-	15	CASRPLGGSNYGYTF	TGTGCCAGCAGGCCCCTGGGGGGATCTAACTATGGCTACACCTTC
few	TRBV7-9	TRBJ2-7	-	14	CASSDQQGLYEQYF	TGTGCCAGCAGCGATCAACAGGGCCTCTACGAGCAGTACTTC
once	TRBV7-9	TRBJ1-1	-	12	CASSPRAVEAFF	TGTGCCAGCAGCCCCCGGGCGGTTGAAGCTTTCTTT
-	TRBV9	TRBJ2-7	-	15	CASSAQLDETYEQYF	TGTGCCAGCAGCGCCCAACTGGACGAAACCTACGAGCAGTACTTC
-	TRBV11-2	TRBJ1-2	-	14	CASSLEVGGYGYTF	TGTGCCAGCAGCTTAGAGGTGGGGGGCTATGGCTACACCTTC
once	TRBV28	TRBJ1-1	-	15	CASSLIVELNTEAFF	TGTGCCAGCAGTTTAATCGTAGAATTGAACACTGAAGCTTTCTTT
-	TRBV28	TRBJ1-1	-	14	CASSFLTENTEAFF	TGTGCCAGCAGTTTTCTGACAGAAAACACTGAAGCTTTCTTT
-	TRBV6-5	TRBJ1-4	-	15	CASSLETGHNEKLFF	TGTGCCAGCAGTTTAGAGACAGGACATAATGAAAAACTGTTTTTT
-	TRBV29-1	TRBJ2-7	TRBD1	12	CSVRTGGDEQYF	TGCAGCGTGCGGACAGGGGGCGACGAGCAGTACTTC
-	TRBV2	TRBJ2-7	-	13	CASSEGQTYEQYF	TGTGCCAGCAGTGAAGGACAGACCTACGAGCAGTACTTC
-	TRBV6-6	TRBJ1-1	-	12	CAISQVNTEAFF	TGTGCCATCTCACAGGTGAACACTGAAGCTTTCTTT
-	TRBV2	TRBJ2-1	-	14	CASSTGTDYNEQFF	TGTGCCAGCAGTACAGGTACGGACTACAATGAGCAGTTCTTC
-	TRBV13	TRBJ2-5	-	13	CASSLEGRETQYF	TGTGCCAGCAGCTTGGAGGGTAGGGAGACCCAGTACTTC
-	TRBV5-5	TRBJ1-5	TRBD1	16	CASSLEDRGLNQPQHF	TGTGCCAGCAGCTTGGAGGACAGGGGTCTCAATCAGCCCCAGCATTTT
-	TRBV7-2	TRBJ2-1	TRBD2	17	CASSPGGPFSLYNEQFF	TGTGCCAGCAGCCCGGGAGGGCCTTTCTCCCTCTACAATGAGCAGTTCTTC
-	TRBV21-1	TRBJ2-7	-	15	CASSKRQGDRYEQYF	TGTGCCAGCAGCAAAAGGCAAGGGGATCGGTACGAGCAGTACTTC
once	TRBV27	TRBJ1-4	-	13	CASSFFANEKLFF	TGTGCCAGCAGTTTCTTCGCTAATGAAAAACTGTTTTTT
-	TRBV9	TRBJ2-7	-	15	CASSAEDTSPYEQYF	TGTGCCAGCAGCGCCGAGGACACAAGCCCCTACGAGCAGTACTTC
-	TRBV9	TRBJ2-7	-	15	CASSVFSDPSYEQYF	TGTGCCAGCAGCGTCTTTAGCGACCCCTCCTACGAGCAGTACTTC
once	TRBV5-1	TRBJ2-3	TRBD1	16	CASSLYGTGSTDTQYF	TGCGCCAGCAGCTTGTATGGGACAGGGAGCACAGATACGCAGTATTTT
once	TRBV27	TRBJ2-5	-	11	CASTSILTQYF	TGTGCCAGCACCTCCATTTTGACCCAGTACTTC
-	TRBV7-9	TRBJ2-7	-	14	CASSLGAVYYEQYF	TGTGCCAGCAGCTTAGGGGCGGTCTACTACGAGCAGTACTTC
-	TRBV7-2	TRBJ2-7	TRBD2	17	CASSSKAPTSGAYEQYF	TGTGCCAGCAGCTCCAAGGCGCCGACTAGCGGCGCCTACGAGCAGTACTTC
-	TRBV9	TRBJ2-1	TRBD2	15	CASSIAGGPYNEQFF	TGTGCCAGCAGCATAGCGGGAGGGCCCTACAATGAGCAGTTCTTC
-	TRBV6-5	TRBJ1-1	-	16	CASSYGDPLLNTEAFF	TGTGCCAGCAGTTACGGGGACCCTTTGTTGAACACTGAAGCTTTCTTT
-	TRBV4-1	TRBJ1-2	TRBD1	14	CASSRTGVDYGYTF	TGCGCCAGCAGCCGAACAGGGGTGGACTATGGCTACACCTTC
-	TRBV7-8	TRBJ2-7	TRBD2	14	CASSPLAGLYEQYF	TGTGCCAGCAGCCCCCTAGCGGGACTCTACGAGCAGTACTTC
-	TRBV5-6	TRBJ2-7	-	14	CASSFPGDTYEQYF	TGTGCCAGCAGCTTTCCCGGGGATACCTACGAGCAGTACTTC
-	TRBV28	TRBJ1-3	TRBD1	14	CASSPPGQGNTIYF	TGTGCCAGCAGTCCGCCGGGACAGGGAAACACCATATATTTT
once	TRBV28	TRBJ2-2	-	14	CASRITGNTGELFF	TGTGCCAGCAGGATAACAGGGAACACCGGGGAGCTGTTTTTT
-	TRBV28	TRBJ1-2	-	13	CASSPEDNYGYTF	TGTGCCAGCAGCCCTGAGGACAACTATGGCTACACCTTC
-	TRBV30	TRBJ1-5	TRBD1	15	CAWDRGGYSNQPQHF	TGTGCCTGGGACAGGGGCGGATATAGCAATCAGCCCCAGCATTTT
-	TRBV27	TRBJ1-5	TRBD1	13	CASSSDRDRPQHF	TGTGCCAGCAGTTCGGACAGGGATCGGCCCCAGCATTTT
-	TRBV5-4	TRBJ2-5	-	14	CASSSLDGEETQYF	TGTGCCAGCAGCTCTCTGGACGGGGAAGAGACCCAGTACTTC
-	TRBV25-1	TRBJ2-5	-	14	CASSLEWGLETQYF	TGTGCCAGCAGTCTAGAGTGGGGGCTGGAGACCCAGTACTTC
-	TRBV2	TRBJ2-7	-	15	CASSPWGGTSYEQYF	TGTGCCAGCAGTCCGTGGGGGGGCACTTCCTACGAGCAGTACTTC
-	TRBV28	TRBJ1-6	-	12	CASSTGTSPLHF	TGTGCCAGCAGCACAGGGACTTCACCCCTCCACTTT
-	TRBV5-6	TRBJ2-2	-	13	CASSFTDTGELFF	TGTGCCAGCAGCTTCACCGACACCGGGGAGCTGTTTTTT
-	TRBV6-5	TRBJ1-6	-	16	CASSYSSGLYNSPLHF	TGTGCCAGCAGTTACTCGTCGGGGCTCTATAATTCACCCCTCCACTTT
-	TRBV27	TRBJ2-3	TRBD2	16	CASSWASGERTDTQYF	TGTGCCAGCAGTTGGGCTAGCGGGGAAAGGACAGATACGCAGTATTTT
-	TRBV9	TRBJ2-2	-	18	CASSPHVQGGGNTGELFF	TGTGCCAGCAGCCCCCATGTTCAGGGAGGGGGGAACACCGGGGAGCTGTTTTTT
-	TRBV6-5	TRBJ1-2	-	15	CASSYNNRDLNGYTF	TGTGCCAGCAGTTATAATAACAGGGATTTAAATGGCTACACCTTC
-	TRBV13	TRBJ1-4	-	13	CASRDATNEKLFF	TGTGCCAGCAGGGATGCAACTAATGAAAAACTGTTTTTT
-	TRBV30	TRBJ2-3	TRBD2	14	CAWSETSGADTQYF	TGTGCCTGGAGTGAAACTAGCGGGGCAGATACGCAGTATTTT
-	TRBV27	TRBJ2-2	-	14	CASSSEQGFWELFF	TGTGCCAGCAGTTCGGAGCAGGGGTTTTGGGAGCTGTTTTTT
-	TRBV6-5	TRBJ2-7	-	14	CASSYSGSSYEQYF	TGTGCCAGCAGTTACTCGGGATCCTCCTACGAGCAGTACTTC
-	TRBV5-4	TRBJ2-7	-	15	CASSFLGPLSYEQYF	TGTGCCAGCAGCTTCCTTGGACCGCTCTCCTACGAGCAGTACTTC
-	TRBV7-9	TRBJ2-1	-	12	CASSPSDNEQFF	TGTGCCAGCAGCCCCTCGGACAATGAGCAGTTCTTC
-	TRBV10-1	TRBJ2-7	TRBD2	16	CASSAGAGTSDYEQYF	TGCGCCAGCAGTGCCGGGGCCGGGACTAGCGATTACGAGCAGTACTTC
once	TRBV7-9	TRBJ2-1	-	14	CASSLVGSYNEQFF	TGTGCCAGCAGCTTAGTAGGGTCCTACAATGAGCAGTTCTTC
-	TRBV25-1	TRBJ1-1	TRBD1	13	CASSGTGDTEAFF	TGTGCCAGCAGCGGGACAGGCGACACTGAAGCTTTCTTT
-	TRBV7-9	TRBJ2-2	-	13	CASTEGFGGELFF	TGTGCCAGCACCGAGGGTTTCGGCGGGGAGCTGTTTTTT
-	TRBV4-1	TRBJ2-5	-	17	CASSQRVSSGTKETQYF	TGCGCCAGCAGCCAAAGAGTTTCTAGTGGGACCAAAGAGACCCAGTACTTC
-	TRBV7-9	TRBJ2-3	TRBD2	19	CASSSSLAGGPGGTDTQYF	TGTGCCAGCAGCTCCTCCTTAGCGGGAGGGCCGGGGGGCACAGATACGCAGTATTTT